Listed below are T cell receptor beta chains from one sample, sequenced in a study of cytomegalovirus exposure and HLA in healthy donors. Sequencing was performed with immunoSEQ multiplex PCR; in TCRdb, only in-frame clones are kept and a portion is missing. The sample comprises about 100,000 clones, under 90% of which are singletons, and approximately 4.2% rests with the top ten. Sequenced material: PBMCs. These receptors all come from an older woman in good health and CMV-seropositive. Both conserved end residues are part of each CDR3. The order of the fields is J gene, D gene, CDR3 length, V gene, clone size, CDR3 DNA, CDR3 protein. The D gene is left open where the match is weak. Clone size is given for some rows only: seen once, a few or many times, or a class if the clone is expanded.

>TRBJ2-5|TRBD2|21|TRBV5-3|NA
TGTGCCAGAAGCGAAACGGACAGTCGGGGAATACTAGCGGGGATACAAGAGACCCAGTACTTC
CARSETDSRGILAGIQETQYF
>TRBJ2-7|TRBD2|13|TRBV11-2|NA
TGTGCCAGCAGCTCCACTAGCGGGATTCAACAGTACTTC
CASSSTSGIQQYF
>TRBJ2-7|NA|13|TRBV19|NA
TGTGCCAGTACAGACTCAGCCTCCTACGAGCAGTACTTC
CASTDSASYEQYF
>TRBJ2-7|NA|15|TRBV19|NA
TGTGCCAGTAGTTCCTTGGACAGTAAAGCCTACGAGCAGTACTTC
CASSSLDSKAYEQYF
>TRBJ2-5|NA|13|TRBV19|NA
TGTGCCAGTAGTATCGGGTTGAAAGAGACCCAGTACTTC
CASSIGLKETQYF
>TRBJ1-5|TRBD1|14|TRBV28|NA
TGTGCCAGCAGTCCCCTACAGGGGTCTCAGCCCCAGCATTTT
CASSPLQGSQPQHF
>TRBJ2-1|TRBD2|17|TRBV7-2|NA
TGTGCCAGCAGCTCCCAACCCCCCGGGACTAGCGCTAATGAGCAGTTCTTC
CASSSQPPGTSANEQFF
>TRBJ2-7|TRBD2|15|TRBV14|few
TGTGCCAGCAGCCAGGGGACTAGCGGAACCTACGAGCAGTACTTC
CASSQGTSGTYEQYF
>TRBJ1-2|TRBD1|13|TRBV5-6|NA
TGTGCCAGCAGTAGGGGACAGGGCTATGGCTACACCTTC
CASSRGQGYGYTF
>TRBJ2-1|TRBD2|15|TRBV18|NA
TGTGCCAGCTCACAGGCTAGCGGGAGCAACAATGAGCAGTTCTTC
CASSQASGSNNEQFF
>TRBJ1-5|TRBD1|14|TRBV5-8|NA
TGTGCCAGCAGCCCGGGACAGGGAAATCAGCCCCAGCATTTT
CASSPGQGNQPQHF
>TRBJ1-2|TRBD1|15|TRBV19|NA
TGTGCCAGTATCCCGGACAGGGGGCGTGGGTATGGCTACACCTTC
CASIPDRGRGYGYTF
>TRBJ2-1|TRBD2|15|TRBV15|once
TGTGCCACCTCCTGGGCGGGAGGGCCCCACAATGAGCAGTTCTTC
CATSWAGGPHNEQFF
>TRBJ2-3|NA|16|TRBV9|NA
TGTGCCAGCAGCGTAGGCGGGATGGTAATCACAGATACGCAGTATTTT
CASSVGGMVITDTQYF
>TRBJ1-6|NA|16|TRBV6-5|NA
TGTGCCAGCAGTTACTCGATGAGCTCCTATAATTCACCCCTCCACTTT
CASSYSMSSYNSPLHF
>TRBJ1-5|NA|15|TRBV2|few
TGTGCCAGCAGGACCACGGGGGAGGGGAATCAGCCCCAGCATTTT
CASRTTGEGNQPQHF
>TRBJ2-3|TRBD1|16|TRBV7-2|NA
TGTGCCAGCAGACGGGACAGGGGGCGCTGGACAGATACGCAGTATTTT
CASRRDRGRWTDTQYF
>TRBJ1-1|NA|14|TRBV6-6|NA
TGTGCCAGCAGTTACCAGGGCTTAAACACTGAAGCTTTCTTT
CASSYQGLNTEAFF
>TRBJ2-1|NA|11|TRBV30|NA
TGTGCCTGGAGTGGGAGTTATGAGCAGTTCTTC
CAWSGSYEQFF
>TRBJ2-7|TRBD1|16|TRBV7-3|NA
TGTGCCAGCAGCAACCGACAGGGATCTAGCTCCTACGAGCAGTACTTC
CASSNRQGSSSYEQYF